This T cell receptor beta chain is from a study of T cell repertoires in cytomegalovirus infection (dated by TCRdb to between 2017 and 2020). As for the study more broadly: Alongside well-studied HLA-B-restricted epitopes, the peptide stimulations were aimed at recently identified HLA-C-restricted CMV epitopes, whose presentation resists viral immunomodulation. Donor HLA type was relevant to the analysis, because carriage of CMV infection together with the matching HLA type was indicated by public TCR beta signatures.

The sequencing machine was an Illumina HiSeq 1500. TCRdb cleaned the public reads at Q25 with fastp, built clones with MiXCR and kept in-frame beta chains. Records with the same CDR3 protein are collapsed into one entry carrying the most frequent genes and DNA. The sample has under 850,000 distinct CDR3 sequences on record, roughly 33% of them singletons. The ten largest make up about 20% of the sample. The sample's treatment or condition label, in plain terms: in vitro stimulation with specific CMV peptide epitopes to enrich CMV-specific T cells. This clonotype has more than one count but fewer than ten. Its antigen is currently not known. No per-base quality is available; no much larger clone lies one base away. What the authors observed across the whole study: In both this cohort and an independent approximately 370-donor cohort, the cumulative frequency of public TCR beta family members distinguished carriers of CMV infection plus the relevant HLA type. The ex vivo response was dominated by HLA-C-restricted CMV-specific TCR beta clonotypes, which also provided the single most frequent clonotype in two of eight donors.

The CDR3, cysteine through phenylalanine, is 17 amino acids long. Kept here is only the CDR3 DNA, which spans 51 bases and is read in frame from base 1. The germline V gene specifies SGHAT as CDR1 and FQNNGV as CDR2. The trim is 1 base for V and 5 bases for J, with a gap of 21 bases between the germline ends. The sequence is built from TRBV11-2 and TRBJ2-7; a weak D assignment points to TRBD2 (5 bases agree). The TCR comes from a human donor in good health (CMV status not recorded). Some clones in this sample may be carry-over from other donors' samples. The source was cultured PBMCs, collected from culture after CMV antigen stimulation. The CDR3 protein sequence reads: CASSLVGLTVQVDEQYF. The nucleotide sequence reads TGTGCCAGCAGCTTAGTTGGACTGACGGTGCAGGTGGACGAGCAGTACTTC.